This T cell receptor (beta chain) comes out of a study of long-term antiretroviral therapy in people with HIV. Post-ART PBMC samples numbered at least two per donor, and pre-ART ones at least one. Roughly 0.9-10 million cryopreserved PBMC were held in samples before DNA extraction. Study-level findings and limits: Clonal populations expanded prior to ART predominated within the repertoire at all time points.

As concerns this clone: As yet, its antigen is unknown.

Unmatched junction bases numbered 5, after V lost 6 bases and J lost 0 bases. The CDR3 consists of 16 residues. Germline V lookup: CDR1 MDHEN, CDR2 SYDVKM. The run of the v3.0 immunoSEQ assay was at survey level. TCRdb's table, derived via immunoSEQ multiplex PCR, lists solely in-frame clones and lacks some. The sample records 36,000 or so clones, about 80% being singletons. The chain employs TRBV28 and TRBJ2-6, with 7 bases that match TRBD1. Specimen: unsorted PBMCs, collected 0.6 years after starting antiretroviral therapy. The TCR was taken from a man aged 18-30 years with HIV. CDR3 region: CASRQGGTSGANVLTF. CDR3 nucleotide sequence: TGTGCCAGCAGGCAAGGGGGCACCTCTGGGGCCAACGTCCTGACTTTC.